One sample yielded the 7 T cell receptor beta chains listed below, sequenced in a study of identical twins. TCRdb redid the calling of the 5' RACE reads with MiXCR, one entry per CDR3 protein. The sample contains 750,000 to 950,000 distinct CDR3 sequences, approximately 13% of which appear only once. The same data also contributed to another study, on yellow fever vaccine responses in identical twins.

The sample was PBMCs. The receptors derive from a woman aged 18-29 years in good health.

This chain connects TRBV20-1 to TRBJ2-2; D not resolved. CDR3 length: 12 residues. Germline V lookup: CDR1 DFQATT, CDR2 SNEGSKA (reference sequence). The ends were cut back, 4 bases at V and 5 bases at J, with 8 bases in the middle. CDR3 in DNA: TGCAGTGCTAATGGGGTGACCGGGGAGCTGTTTTTT. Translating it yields CSANGVTGELFF.

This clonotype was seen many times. Written as DNA, the CDR3 is TGTGCCACAGGGCGGTCCCTAAGCACAGATACGCAGTATTTT. It codes for CATGRSLSTDTQYF. The chain has TRBV4-2 and TRBJ2-3, with D tentatively TRBD1 (5 bases). Germline assignment: CDR1 LGHNA and CDR2 YNFKEQ. The V gene lost 10 bases and the J gene lost 0 bases, with 14 bases spanning the gap. The CDR3 has 14 amino acids.

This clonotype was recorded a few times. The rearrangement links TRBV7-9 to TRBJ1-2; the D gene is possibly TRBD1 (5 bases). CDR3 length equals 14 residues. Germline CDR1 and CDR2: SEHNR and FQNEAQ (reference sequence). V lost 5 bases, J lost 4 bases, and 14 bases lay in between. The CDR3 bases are TGTGCCAGCAGCCCCGGGACCTCCACCTATGGCTACACCTTC. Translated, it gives CASSPGTSTYGYTF.

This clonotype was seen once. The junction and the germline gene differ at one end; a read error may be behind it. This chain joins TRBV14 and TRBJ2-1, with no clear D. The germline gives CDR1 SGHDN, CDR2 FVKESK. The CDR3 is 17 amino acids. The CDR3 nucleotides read TGTGCCAGCAGCCAAGATTTGGAACAGCTAAGATACAATGAGCTGTTCTTC. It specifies CASSQDLEQLRYNELFF.

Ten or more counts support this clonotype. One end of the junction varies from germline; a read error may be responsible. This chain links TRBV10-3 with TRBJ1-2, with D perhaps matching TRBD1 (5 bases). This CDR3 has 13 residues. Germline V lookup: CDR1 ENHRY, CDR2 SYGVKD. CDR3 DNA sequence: TGTGCCATCAGTGAGTCGATCGAGTCGGGACTTCACTTC. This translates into CAISESIESGLHF.

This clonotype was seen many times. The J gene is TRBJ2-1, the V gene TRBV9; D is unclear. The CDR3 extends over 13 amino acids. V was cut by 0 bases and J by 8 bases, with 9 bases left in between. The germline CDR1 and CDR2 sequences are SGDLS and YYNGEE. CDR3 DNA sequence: TGTGCCAGCAGCGTAGACCAGAGGCATGAGCAGTTCTTC. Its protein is CASSVDQRHEQFF.

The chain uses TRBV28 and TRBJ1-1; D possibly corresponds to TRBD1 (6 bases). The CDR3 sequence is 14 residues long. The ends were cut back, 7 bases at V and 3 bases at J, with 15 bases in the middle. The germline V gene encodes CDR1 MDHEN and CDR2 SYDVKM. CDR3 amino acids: CASTADRIDTEAFF. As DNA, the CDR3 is TGTGCCAGCACCGCCGACAGGATCGACACTGAAGCTTTCTTT.